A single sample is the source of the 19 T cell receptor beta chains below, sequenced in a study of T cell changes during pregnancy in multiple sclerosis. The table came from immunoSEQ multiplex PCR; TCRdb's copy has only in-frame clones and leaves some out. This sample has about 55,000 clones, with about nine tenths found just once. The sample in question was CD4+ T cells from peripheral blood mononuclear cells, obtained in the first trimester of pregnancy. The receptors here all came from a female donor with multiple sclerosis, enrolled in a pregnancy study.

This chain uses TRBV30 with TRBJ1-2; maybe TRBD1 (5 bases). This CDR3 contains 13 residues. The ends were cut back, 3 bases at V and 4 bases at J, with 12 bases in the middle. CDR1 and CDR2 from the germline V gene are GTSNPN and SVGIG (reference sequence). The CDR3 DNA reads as TGTGCCTGGAGGCTATCCGGGGGCTATGGCTACACCTTC. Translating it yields CAWRLSGGYGYTF.

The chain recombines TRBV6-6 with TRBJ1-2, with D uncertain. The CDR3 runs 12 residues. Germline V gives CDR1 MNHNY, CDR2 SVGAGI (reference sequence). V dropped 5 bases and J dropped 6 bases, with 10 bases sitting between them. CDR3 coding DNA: TGTGCCAGCAGTCTCCGGGGAAATGGCTACACCTTC. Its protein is CASSLRGNGYTF.

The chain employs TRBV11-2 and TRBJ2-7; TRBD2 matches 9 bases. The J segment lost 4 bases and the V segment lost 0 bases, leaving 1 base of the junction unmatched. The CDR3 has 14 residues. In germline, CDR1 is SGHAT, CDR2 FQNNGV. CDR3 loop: CASSLEAGGYEQYF. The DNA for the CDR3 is TGTGCCAGCAGCTTAGAGGCGGGGGGGTACGAGCAGTACTTC.

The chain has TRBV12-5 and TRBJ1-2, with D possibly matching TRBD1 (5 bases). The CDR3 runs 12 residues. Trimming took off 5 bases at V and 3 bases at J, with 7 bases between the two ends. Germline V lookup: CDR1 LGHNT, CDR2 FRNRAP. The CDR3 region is CASGPQDYGYTF. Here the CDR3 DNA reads TGTGCTAGTGGTCCACAGGACTATGGCTACACCTTC.

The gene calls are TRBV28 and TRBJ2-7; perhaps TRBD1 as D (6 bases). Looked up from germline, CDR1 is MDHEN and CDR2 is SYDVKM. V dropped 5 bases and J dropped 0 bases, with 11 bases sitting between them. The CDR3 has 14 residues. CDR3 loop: CASSVTGSSYEQYF. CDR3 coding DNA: TGTGCCAGCAGTGTGACAGGCTCCTCCTACGAGCAGTACTTC.

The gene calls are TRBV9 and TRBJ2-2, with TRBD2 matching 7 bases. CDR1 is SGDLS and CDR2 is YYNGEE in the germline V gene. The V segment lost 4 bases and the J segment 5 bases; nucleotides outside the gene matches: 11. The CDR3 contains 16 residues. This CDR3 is CASSPSQLASTGELFF. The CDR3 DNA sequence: TGTGCCAGCAGCCCAAGTCAACTAGCGAGTACCGGGGAGCTGTTTTTT.

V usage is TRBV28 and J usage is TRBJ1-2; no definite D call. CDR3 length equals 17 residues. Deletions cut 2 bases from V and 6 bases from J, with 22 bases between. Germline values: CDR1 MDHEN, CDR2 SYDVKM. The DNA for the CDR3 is TGTGCCAGCAGTTTACCCTCTCCGGAGGGCCGAAGGAATGGCTACACCTTC. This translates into CASSLPSPEGRRNGYTF.

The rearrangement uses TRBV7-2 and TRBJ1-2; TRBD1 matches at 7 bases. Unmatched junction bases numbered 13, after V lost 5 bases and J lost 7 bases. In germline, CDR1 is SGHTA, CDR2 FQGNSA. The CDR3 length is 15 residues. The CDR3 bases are TGTGCCAGCAGCACGACGGGAGGGGGCAGGGGTGGCTACACCTTC. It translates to CASSTTGGGRGGYTF.

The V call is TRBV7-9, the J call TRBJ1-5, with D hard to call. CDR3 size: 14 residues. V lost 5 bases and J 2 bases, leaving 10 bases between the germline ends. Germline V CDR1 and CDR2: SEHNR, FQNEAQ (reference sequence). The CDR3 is CASSPLGGNQPQHF. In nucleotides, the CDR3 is TGTGCCAGCAGCCCCCTCGGGGGCAATCAGCCCCAGCATTTT. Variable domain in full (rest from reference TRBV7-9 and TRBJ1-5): DTGVSQNPRHKITKRGQNVTFRCDPISEHNRLYWYRQTLGQGPEFLTYFQNEAQLEKSRLLSDRFSAERPKGSFSTLEIQRTEQGDSAMYLCASSPLGGNQPQHFGDGTRLSIL.

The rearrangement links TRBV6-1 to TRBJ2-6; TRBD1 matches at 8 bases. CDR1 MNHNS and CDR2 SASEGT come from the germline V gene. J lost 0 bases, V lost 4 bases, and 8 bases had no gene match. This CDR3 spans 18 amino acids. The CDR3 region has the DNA TGTGCCAGCAGTGCGCTACAGGGGGTTAGCTCTGGGGCCAACGTCCTGACTTTC. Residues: CASSALQGVSSGANVLTF.

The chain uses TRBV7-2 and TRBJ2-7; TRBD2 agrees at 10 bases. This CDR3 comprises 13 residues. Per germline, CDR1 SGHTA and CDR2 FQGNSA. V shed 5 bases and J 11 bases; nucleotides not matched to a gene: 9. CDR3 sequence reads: CASSLDLAGGEYF. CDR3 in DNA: TGTGCCAGCAGCCTTGACTTAGCGGGGGGCGAGTACTTC.

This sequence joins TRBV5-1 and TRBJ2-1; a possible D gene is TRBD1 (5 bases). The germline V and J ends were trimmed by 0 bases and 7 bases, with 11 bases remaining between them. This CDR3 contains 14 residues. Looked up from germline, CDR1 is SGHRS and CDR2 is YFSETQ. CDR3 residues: CASSLVQGRNEQFF. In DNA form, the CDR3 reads TGCGCCAGCAGCTTGGTTCAGGGTAGGAATGAGCAGTTCTTC.

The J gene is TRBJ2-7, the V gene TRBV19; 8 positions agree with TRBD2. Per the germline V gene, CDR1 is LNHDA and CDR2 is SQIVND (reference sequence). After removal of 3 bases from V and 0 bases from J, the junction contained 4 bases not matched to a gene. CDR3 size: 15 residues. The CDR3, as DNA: TGTGCCAGTAGTATCAGCGGGAGCCTCTCCTACGAGCAGTACTTC. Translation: CASSISGSLSYEQYF.

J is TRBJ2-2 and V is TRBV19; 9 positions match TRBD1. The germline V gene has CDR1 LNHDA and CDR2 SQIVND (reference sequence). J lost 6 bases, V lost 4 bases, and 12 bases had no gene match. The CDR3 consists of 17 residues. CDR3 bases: TGTGCCAGTAGTAATCTACAGGGGGCGCGTCTCTCCGGGGAGCTGTTTTTT. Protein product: CASSNLQGARLSGELFF.

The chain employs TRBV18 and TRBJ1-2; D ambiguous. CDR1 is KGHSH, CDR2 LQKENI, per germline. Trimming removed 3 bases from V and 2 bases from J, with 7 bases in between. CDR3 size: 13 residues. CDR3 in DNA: TGTGCCAGCTCACCGGGAGAAAACTATGGCTACACCTTC. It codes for CASSPGENYGYTF.

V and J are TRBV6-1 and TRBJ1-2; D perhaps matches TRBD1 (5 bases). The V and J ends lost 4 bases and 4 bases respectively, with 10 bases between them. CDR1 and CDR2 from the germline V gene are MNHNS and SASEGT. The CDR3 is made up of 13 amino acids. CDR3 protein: CASSGQPPYGYTF. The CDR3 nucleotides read TGTGCCAGCAGTGGACAGCCTCCCTATGGCTACACCTTC.

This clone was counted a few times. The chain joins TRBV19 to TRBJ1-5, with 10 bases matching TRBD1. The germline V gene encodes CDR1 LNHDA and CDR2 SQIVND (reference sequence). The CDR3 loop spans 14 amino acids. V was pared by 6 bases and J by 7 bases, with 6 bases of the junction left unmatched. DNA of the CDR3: TGTGCCAGTAGCCACGGACAGGGGGGCCAGCCCCAGCATTTT. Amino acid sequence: CASSHGQGGQPQHF.

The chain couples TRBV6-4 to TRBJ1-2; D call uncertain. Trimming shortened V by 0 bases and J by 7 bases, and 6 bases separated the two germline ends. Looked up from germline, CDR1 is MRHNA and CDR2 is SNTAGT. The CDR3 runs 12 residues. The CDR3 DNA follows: TGTGCCAGCAGTGACTCCAGTGGTGGCTACACCTTC. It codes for CASSDSSGGYTF.

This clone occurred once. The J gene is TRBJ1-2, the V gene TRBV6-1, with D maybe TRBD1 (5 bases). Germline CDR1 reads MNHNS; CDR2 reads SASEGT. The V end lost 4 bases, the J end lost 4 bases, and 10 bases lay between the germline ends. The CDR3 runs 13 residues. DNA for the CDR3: TGTGCCAGCAGTGCGGGGGGTAGCTATGGCTACACCTTC. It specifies CASSAGGSYGYTF.